This T cell receptor beta chain was captured in a study of T cell responses to AZD1222 COVID-19 vaccine. The overall study: Pooling of second doses given at about 4 or about 12 weeks was done. Study conclusions and caveats: The study identified only a handful of AZD1222 recipients as seropositive at baseline. Donors were chiefly white British, with a greater number of females, and clonal diversity was perhaps underestimated. With two AZD1222 doses given, Spike-specific TCR breadth and depth both rose.

Produced via immunoSEQ multiplex PCR; TCRdb's table is partial and in-frame only. Among about 57,000 clones listed, around 87% were seen once. The CDR3 is made up of 17 amino acids. The J segment lost 4 bases and the V segment lost 5 bases, leaving 16 bases of the junction unmatched. Germline assignment: CDR1 SEHNR and CDR2 FQNEAQ (reference sequence). Details on this clone: Its antigen is currently unknown.

The specimen was peripheral blood, collected on day 0 of AZD1222 vaccination. The chain combines TRBV7-9 with TRBJ1-2; 7 nucleotides agree with TRBD1. The sequence came from an adult in good health. The CDR3 here is CASSNTRQGSVLYGYTF. As DNA, the CDR3 is TGTGCCAGCAGCAATACGAGACAGGGCTCGGTTCTCTATGGCTACACCTTC. Combining the CDR3 with reference TRBV7-9 and TRBJ1-2 gives the whole variable domain DTGVSQNPRHKITKRGQNVTFRCDPISEHNRLYWYRQTLGQGPEFLTYFQNEAQLEKSRLLSDRFSAERPKGSFSTLEIQRTEQGDSAMYLCASSNTRQGSVLYGYTFGSGTRLTVV.